This T cell receptor beta chain was sequenced during a study of blood T cells in healthy people across ages. A J-beta primer mix and a sample-barcoded 5' primer were used in a second PCR of about 7 to 12 cycles. Using its own MiXCR run on the 5' RACE reads, TCRdb lists one record per CDR3 protein. The repertoire holds 850,000 to 1,300,000 distinct CDR3 sequences, more than 35% seen once, with under 20% in the top ten. The specimen was blood. This TCR came from an older woman in good health.

The CDR3 sequence: CASSRLSPNLWYGYTF. The CDR3 DNA reads TGTGCCAGCAGTCGACTATCCCCTAACTTGTGGTATGGCTACACCTTC. J is TRBJ1-2 and V is TRBV27; D remains ambiguous. Trimming removed 5 bases at V and 5 bases at J, with 21 bases between. The CDR3 consists of 16 residues. Germline CDR1 reads MNHEY; CDR2 reads SMNVEV (reference sequence).